The 2 T cell receptor beta chains listed next were all sequenced from one sample in a study of cytomegalovirus exposure and HLA in healthy donors. This PCR relied on a set of 60 Vbeta primers and 13 Jbeta primers. TCRdb's copy holds only in-frame clones and misses some; the assay was immunoSEQ multiplex PCR. Counted here are around 210,000 clones, roughly 78% occurring once; the ten biggest clones make up approximately 0.47%. The sample taken for sequencing was PBMCs. The receptor set was obtained from a boy aged 5 to 17 in good health and CMV-seronegative.

The chain links TRBV5-6 to TRBJ1-1, with 8 nucleotides matching TRBD1. This CDR3 has 15 amino acids. Germline assignment: CDR1 SGHDT and CDR2 YYEEEE. J gave up 4 bases and V 4 bases, and 9 bases lay outside the gene matches. The CDR3 reads CASSANRGRRTEAFF. In DNA form, the CDR3 reads TGTGCCAGCAGCGCTAACAGGGGGAGACGCACTGAAGCTTTCTTT.

As regards this clone: The junction does not match germline at one end; this may be a read error. J is TRBJ1-2 and V is TRBV6-1, with D uncertain. The CDR3 totals 15 residues. Per the germline V gene, CDR1 is MNHNS and CDR2 is SASEGT. In DNA form, the CDR3 reads TGTGTCAGCACCCTCGGACGGAGGAATCACTATGGCTACACCTTC. Encoded protein: CVSTLGRRNHYGYTF.